These 11 T cell receptor beta chains were sequenced from one sample in a study of T cells in Graves' hyperthyroidism and ophthalmopathy (dated by TCRdb to between 2018 and 2021). The method behind the library was multiplex PCR. Sequencing instrument: Illumina HiSeq 2000. The TCR beta CDR3 regions were amplified from RNA transcripts. The first round of RT-PCR for the TCR CDR3 was performed with the HTBI primer set and the Qiagen OneStep RT-PCR kit. TCRdb applied fastp at Q25 and MiXCR to the public reads, then kept only in-frame beta chains. When rows share a CDR3 protein, they turn into one entry using the most common DNA and genes. This sample comprises some 560,000 distinct CDR3 sequences, 14% of them detected only once. The ten largest clonotypes hold about 14% of the sample. The sequencing input was blood. The origin of the receptors is a woman aged 40 to 50 with Graves' hyperthyroidism.

The table lists this clonotype with many counts. The V and J genes are TRBV6-2 or TRBV6-3 and TRBJ2-7; D call uncertain. Trimming shortened V by 0 bases and J by 0 bases, and 6 bases separated the two germline ends. CDR1 is MNHEY, CDR2 SVGEGT, per germline. The CDR3 covers 14 residues. The CDR3 DNA sequence: TGTGCCAGCAGTTACTCCCAGGCCTCCTACGAGCAGTACTTC. Residues: CASSYSQASYEQYF.

The table lists this clonotype with many counts. The rearrangement joins TRBV7-6 to TRBJ2-1, with 12 bases matching TRBD2. Germline CDR1 reads SGHVS; CDR2 reads FNYEAQ. V dropped 4 bases and J dropped 8; count of bases not matched to a gene: 9. The CDR3 has 16 residues. This CDR3 is CASSSPATSGSDEQFF. The CDR3 bases are TGTGCCAGCAGCTCCCCCGCGACTAGCGGGAGCGATGAGCAGTTCTTC.

This clonotype was observed a handful of times. Relative to the germline gene, one junction end is altered; a read error may explain this. The rearrangement joins TRBV20-1 to TRBJ2-1; D unresolved. The CDR3 is made up of 15 amino acids. Germline loops: CDR1 DFQATT, CDR2 SNEGSKA (reference sequence). The CDR3 bases are TGCAGTGCTAGAGATATCACCCGAAACAGCTTAGAGCAGTGCTTC. Its translation: CSARDITRNSLEQCF.

This clonotype came up many times. V and J are TRBV12-3 or TRBV12-4 and TRBJ2-2; 7 nucleotides align to TRBD2. This CDR3 has 16 residues. V shed 4 bases, J shed 3 bases, and the junction held 8 bases outside the gene matches. The CDR3 spells CASSSASAGYTGELFF. As DNA, the CDR3 is TGTGCCAGCAGTTCCGCCTCAGCGGGGTACACCGGGGAGCTGTTTTTT.

This clonotype was found a few times. The rearrangement links TRBV10-2 to TRBJ2-3; maybe TRBD2 (7 bases). Trimming cost V 7 bases and J 2 bases, with 19 bases left between them. The CDR3 is made up of 16 amino acids. Germline loops: CDR1 WSHSY, CDR2 SAAADI. CDR3 nucleotide sequence: TGCGCCAGCAACCCGGAGGGGGAGGGCGTCACAGATACGCAGTATTTT. The encoded protein is CASNPEGEGVTDTQYF.

This clonotype appeared many times. The chain carries TRBV11-3 and TRBJ2-3; no clear D. The CDR3 loop spans 12 amino acids. CDR1 and CDR2 from the germline V gene are SGHNT and YENEEA. With 7 bases removed from V and 2 bases from J, the gap between germline ends came to 7 bases. The CDR3 spells CASKPSTDTQYF. The CDR3, as DNA: TGTGCCAGCAAACCCTCCACAGATACGCAGTATTTT.

With regard to this clonotype: This sequence may be a read error, since a much larger clone differs from it by one base. The chain has TRBV5-1 and TRBJ1-5; D is uncertain. CDR1 is SGHRS and CDR2 is YFSETQ in the germline V gene. This CDR3 contains 15 residues. CDR3 DNA sequence: TGCCCCAGCAGCTTGGGGAACAGTAACAATCAGCCCCAGCATTTT. Amino acids: CPSSLGNSNNQPQHF.

This clonotype was seen at least ten times. The junction departs from the called germline gene at one end, perhaps through a read error. The rearrangement uses TRBV3-1 and TRBJ2-3; D is possibly TRBD2 (6 bases). The CDR3 extends over 12 amino acids. In germline, CDR1 is LGHDT, CDR2 YNNKEL (reference sequence). The CDR3 sequence is CASSQAGTRLYF. The CDR3 DNA sequence: TGTGCCAGCAGTCAAGCCGGGACTCGTCTGTATTTT.

This clonotype appeared a few times. The chain combines TRBV4-1 with TRBJ2-5; no clear D gene. This CDR3 region has 14 residues. Between the trimmed V and J ends, which lost 2 bases and 5 bases, there was a span of 12 bases. In germline, CDR1 is MGHRA, CDR2 YSYEKL. The CDR3 reads CASSQSMMAETQYF. The CDR3 DNA follows: TGCGCCAGCAGCCAATCTATGATGGCGGAGACCCAGTACTTC.

The table lists this clonotype with many counts. The chain combines TRBV11-3 with TRBJ2-7; TRBD1 might be the D (6 bases). Trimming took off 2 bases at V and 1 base at J, with 12 bases between the two ends. CDR3 length: 15 amino acids. The germline V gene has CDR1 SGHNT and CDR2 YENEEA. The CDR3 region has the DNA TGTGCCAGCAGCTTATGGGGGCGTGAGTCCTACGAGCAGTACTTC. This encodes CASSLWGRESYEQYF.

This clonotype was found a few times. This chain uses TRBV7-9 with TRBJ2-2; 11 bases map to TRBD2. The V and J ends lost 11 bases and 5 bases, in that order; junction bases with no gene match: 4. This CDR3 spans 13 amino acids. From germline, CDR1 is SEHNR and CDR2 FQNEAQ (reference sequence). CDR3 protein: CALRTSGTGELFF. Here the CDR3 DNA reads TGTGCCCTCCGGACTAGCGGGACCGGGGAGCTGTTTTTT.